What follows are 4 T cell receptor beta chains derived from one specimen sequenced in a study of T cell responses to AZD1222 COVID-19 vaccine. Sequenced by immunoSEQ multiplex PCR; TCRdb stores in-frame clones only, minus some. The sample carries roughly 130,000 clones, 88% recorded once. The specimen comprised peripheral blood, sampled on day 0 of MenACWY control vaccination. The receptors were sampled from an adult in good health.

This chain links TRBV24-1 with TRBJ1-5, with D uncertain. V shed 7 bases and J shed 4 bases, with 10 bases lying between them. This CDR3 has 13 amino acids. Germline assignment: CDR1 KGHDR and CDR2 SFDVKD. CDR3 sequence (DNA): TGTGCCACCAGCATGGGGTGGAATCAGCCCCAGCATTTT. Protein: CATSMGWNQPQHF.

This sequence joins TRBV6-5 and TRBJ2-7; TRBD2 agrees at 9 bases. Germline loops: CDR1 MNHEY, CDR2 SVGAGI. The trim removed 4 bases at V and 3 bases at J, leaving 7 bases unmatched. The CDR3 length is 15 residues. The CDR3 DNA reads TGTGCCAGCAGTTTACTTAGCGGGAGCATCTACGAGCAGTACTTC. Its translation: CASSLLSGSIYEQYF.

The CDR3 spells CASSEQGISTYNEQFF. CDR3 bases: TGTGCCAGCAGCGAACAGGGTATCTCGACTTACAATGAGCAGTTCTTC. V gene TRBV9 combines with J gene TRBJ2-1; TRBD1 is a possible D gene (6 bases). CDR1 and CDR2 (germline): SGDLS, YYNGEE. Trimming removed 3 bases at V and 4 bases at J, with 17 bases between. The CDR3 has 16 amino acids.

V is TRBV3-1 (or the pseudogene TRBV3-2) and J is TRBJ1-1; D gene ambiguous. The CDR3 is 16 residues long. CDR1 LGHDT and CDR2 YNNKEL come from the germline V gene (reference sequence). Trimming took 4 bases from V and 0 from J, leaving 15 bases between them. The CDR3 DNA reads TGTGCCAGCAGCCCTCTTATTGATCTCATGAACACTGAAGCTTTCTTT. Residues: CASSPLIDLMNTEAFF.